A selection of T cell receptor beta chains follows, all from one sample in a study of blood T cells in healthy people across ages. One entry per CDR3 protein, called by TCRdb with MiXCR from the 5' RACE reads. Of more than 1.4 million distinct CDR3 sequences listed, roughly 40% were seen once; the top ten hold 7.9%. The sample comprised blood. These TCRs come from a woman between 18 and 29 years old in good health. CDR3s include the opening cysteine and the closing phenylalanine or tryptophan. D genes are given only for firm matches. Clone size, where shown, is once, few, many, or a class for clones that have expanded.

D gene | clone size | J gene | V gene | CDR3 protein | CDR3 DNA
TRBD2 | . | TRBJ2-3 | TRBV12-3/TRBV12-4 | CASREAGRAYTQYF | TGTGCCAGCAGGGAAGCGGGGAGAGCATATACGCAGTATTTT
. | many | TRBJ2-3 | TRBV5-1 | CASSLNADTQYF | TGCGCCAGCAGCTTGAATGCAGATACGCAGTATTTT
. | many | TRBJ2-3 | TRBV12-3/TRBV12-4 | CASRTVDTQYF | TGTGCCAGCAGAACGGTAGATACGCAGTATTTT
TRBD1 | . | TRBJ2-7 | TRBV20-1 | CSAPRTGEDEQYF | TGCAGTGCTCCGCGGACAGGGGAGGACGAGCAGTACTTC
. | . | TRBJ1-1 | TRBV20-1 | CSARSGMNTEAFF | TGCAGTGCTAGATCCGGGATGAACACTGAAGCTTTCTTT
. | . | TRBJ1-1 | TRBV12-3/TRBV12-4 | CASSFQAPSNTEAFF | TGTGCCAGCAGTTTTCAGGCCCCCTCGAACACTGAAGCTTTCTTT
TRBD2 | few | TRBJ2-3 | TRBV14 | CASSRPGLAGPTDTQYF | TGTGCCAGCAGCCGCCCGGGACTAGCGGGACCCACAGATACGCAGTATTTT
. | . | TRBJ2-1 | TRBV6-6 | CASSYSSDREQFF | TGTGCCAGCAGTTACTCCTCAGACAGGGAGCAGTTCTTC
. | . | TRBJ2-3 | TRBV20-1 | CSALTRLGGADTQYF | TGCAGTGCCCTGACCCGGCTAGGAGGAGCAGATACGCAGTATTTT
. | few | TRBJ2-1 | TRBV5-1 | CASSLGVSGLSYNEQFF | TGCGCCAGCAGCCTTGGGGTAAGCGGCCTCTCTTACAATGAGCAGTTCTTC